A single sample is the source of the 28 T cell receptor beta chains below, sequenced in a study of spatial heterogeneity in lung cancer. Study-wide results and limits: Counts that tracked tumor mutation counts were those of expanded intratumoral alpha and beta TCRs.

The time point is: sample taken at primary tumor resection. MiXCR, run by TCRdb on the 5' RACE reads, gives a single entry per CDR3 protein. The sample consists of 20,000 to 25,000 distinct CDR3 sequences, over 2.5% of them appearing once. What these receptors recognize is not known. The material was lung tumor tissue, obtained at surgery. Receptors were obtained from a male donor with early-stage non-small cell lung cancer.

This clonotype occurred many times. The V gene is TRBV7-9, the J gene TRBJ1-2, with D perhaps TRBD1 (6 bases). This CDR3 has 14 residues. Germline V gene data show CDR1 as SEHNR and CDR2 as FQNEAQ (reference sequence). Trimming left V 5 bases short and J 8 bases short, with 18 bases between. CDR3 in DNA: TGTGCCAGCAGCCCCCCCTTCGGGGGCACCGGCTACACCTTC. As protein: CASSPPFGGTGYTF.

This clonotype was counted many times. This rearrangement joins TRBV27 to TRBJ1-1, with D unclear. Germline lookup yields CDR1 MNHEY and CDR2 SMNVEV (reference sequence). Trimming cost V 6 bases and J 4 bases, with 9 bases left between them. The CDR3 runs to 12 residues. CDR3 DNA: TGTGCCAGCAGCCCGCGGGGCACTGAAGCTTTCTTT. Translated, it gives CASSPRGTEAFF.

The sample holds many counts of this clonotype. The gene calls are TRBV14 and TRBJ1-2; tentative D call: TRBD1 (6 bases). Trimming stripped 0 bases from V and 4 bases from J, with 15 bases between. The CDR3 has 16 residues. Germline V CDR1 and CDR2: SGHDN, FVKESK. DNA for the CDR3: TGTGCCAGCAGCCAAGAAGAGGACAGCCCGCCCTATGGCTACACCTTC. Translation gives CASSQEEDSPPYGYTF.

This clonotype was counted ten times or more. The DNA for the CDR3 is TGTGCCAGCAGTCAGATCGGCGGCACGAACACCGGGGAGCTGTTTTTT. It codes for CASSQIGGTNTGELFF. This chain uses TRBV7-8 with TRBJ2-2; D unresolved. Trimming left V 6 bases short and J 0 bases short, with 14 bases between. Per the germline V gene, CDR1 is SGHVS and CDR2 is FQNEAQ. The CDR3 is 16 residues long.

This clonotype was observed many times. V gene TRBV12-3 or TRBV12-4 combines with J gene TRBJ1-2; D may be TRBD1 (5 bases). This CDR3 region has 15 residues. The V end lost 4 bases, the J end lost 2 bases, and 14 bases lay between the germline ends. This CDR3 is CASSSQGGENYGYTF. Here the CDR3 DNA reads TGTGCCAGCAGTTCGCAGGGTGGGGAAAACTATGGCTACACCTTC.

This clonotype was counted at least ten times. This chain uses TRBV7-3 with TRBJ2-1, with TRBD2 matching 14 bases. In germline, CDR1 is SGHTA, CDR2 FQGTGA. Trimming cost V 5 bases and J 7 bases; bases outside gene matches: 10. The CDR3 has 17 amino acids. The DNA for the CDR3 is TGTGCCAGCAGCCTAGCGTCTGGACTAGCGGGAGGTAATGAGCAGTTCTTC. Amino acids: CASSLASGLAGGNEQFF.

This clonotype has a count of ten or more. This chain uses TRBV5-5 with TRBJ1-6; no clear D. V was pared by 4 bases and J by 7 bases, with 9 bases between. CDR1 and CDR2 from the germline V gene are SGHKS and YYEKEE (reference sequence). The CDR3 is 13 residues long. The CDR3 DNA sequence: TGTGCCAGCAGCACCTCCCTGAATTCACCCCTCCACTTT. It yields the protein CASSTSLNSPLHF.

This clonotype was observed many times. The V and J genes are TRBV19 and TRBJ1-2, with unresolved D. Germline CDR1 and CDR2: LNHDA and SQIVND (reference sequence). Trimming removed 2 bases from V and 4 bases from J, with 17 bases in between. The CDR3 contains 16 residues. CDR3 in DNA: TGTGCCAGTAGTATATCCTGGGCGGGCATTATCTATGGCTACACCTTC. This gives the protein CASSISWAGIIYGYTF.

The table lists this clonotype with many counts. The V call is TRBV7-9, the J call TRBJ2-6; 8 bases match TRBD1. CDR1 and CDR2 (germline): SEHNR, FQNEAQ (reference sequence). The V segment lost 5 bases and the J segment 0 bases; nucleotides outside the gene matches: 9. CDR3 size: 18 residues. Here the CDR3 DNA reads TGTGCCAGCAGCGGAACGACAGGGGCTATCTCTGGGGCCAACGTCCTGACTTTC. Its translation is CASSGTTGAISGANVLTF.

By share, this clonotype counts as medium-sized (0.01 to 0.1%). CDR3 loop: CAWSWWSRSRNTIYF. The CDR3 DNA reads as TGTGCCTGGAGTTGGTGGAGCCGAAGCCGAAACACCATATATTTT. This sequence joins TRBV30 and TRBJ1-3; the D is unclear. This CDR3 spans 15 amino acids. The V gene's germline CDR1 is GTSNPN and CDR2 SVGIG (reference sequence). The V gene lost 2 bases and the J gene lost 5 bases, with 16 bases spanning the gap.

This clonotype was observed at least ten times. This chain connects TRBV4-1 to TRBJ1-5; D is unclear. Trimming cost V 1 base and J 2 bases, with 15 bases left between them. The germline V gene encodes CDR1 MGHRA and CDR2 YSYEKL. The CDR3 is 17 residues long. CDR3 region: CASSQVDSSGGNQPQHF. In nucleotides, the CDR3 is TGCGCCAGCAGCCAAGTCGACTCGTCGGGAGGCAATCAGCCCCAGCATTTT.

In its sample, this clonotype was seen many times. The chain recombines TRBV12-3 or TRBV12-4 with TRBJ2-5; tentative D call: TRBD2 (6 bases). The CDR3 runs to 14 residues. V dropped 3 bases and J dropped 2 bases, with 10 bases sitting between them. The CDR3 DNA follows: TGTGCCAGCAGTTTCCCGGGAGTGCAAGAGACCCAGTACTTC. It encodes CASSFPGVQETQYF.

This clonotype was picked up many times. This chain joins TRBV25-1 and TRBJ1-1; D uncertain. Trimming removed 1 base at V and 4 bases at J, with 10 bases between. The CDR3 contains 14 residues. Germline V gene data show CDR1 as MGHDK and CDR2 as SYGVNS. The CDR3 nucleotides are TGTGCCAGCAGTGAATTCTTCGATCCCACTGAAGCTTTCTTT. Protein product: CASSEFFDPTEAFF.

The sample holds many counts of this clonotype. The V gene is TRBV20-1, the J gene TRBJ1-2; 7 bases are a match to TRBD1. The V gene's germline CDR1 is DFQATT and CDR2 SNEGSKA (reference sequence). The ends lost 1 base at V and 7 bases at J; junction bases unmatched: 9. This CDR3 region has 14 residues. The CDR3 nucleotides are TGCAGTGCTAGAGTTACCGACAGGGCTGCTGGCTACACCTTC. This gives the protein CSARVTDRAAGYTF.

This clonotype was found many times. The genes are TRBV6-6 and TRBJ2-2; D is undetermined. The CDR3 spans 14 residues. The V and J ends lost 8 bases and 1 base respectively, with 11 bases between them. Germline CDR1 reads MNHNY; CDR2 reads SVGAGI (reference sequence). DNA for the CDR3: TGTGCCAGCTCTTCAGCGCAGAACACCGGGGAGCTGTTTTTT. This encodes CASSSAQNTGELFF.

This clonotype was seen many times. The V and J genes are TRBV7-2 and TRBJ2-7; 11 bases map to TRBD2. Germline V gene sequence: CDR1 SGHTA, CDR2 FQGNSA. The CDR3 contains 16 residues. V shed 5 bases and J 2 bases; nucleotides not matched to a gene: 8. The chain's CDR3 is CASSLELAGGTYEQYF. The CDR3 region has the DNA TGTGCCAGCAGCCTCGAGCTAGCGGGGGGTACCTACGAGCAGTACTTC.

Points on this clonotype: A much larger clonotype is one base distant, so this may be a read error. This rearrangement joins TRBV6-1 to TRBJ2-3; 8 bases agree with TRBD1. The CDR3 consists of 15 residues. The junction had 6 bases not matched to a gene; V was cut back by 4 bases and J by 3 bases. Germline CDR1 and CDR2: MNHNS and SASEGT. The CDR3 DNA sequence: TGTGCCAGCAGTGGGATGACAGGGGAAACAGATACGCAGTATTTT. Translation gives CASSGMTGETDTQYF.

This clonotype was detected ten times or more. CDR3 amino acids: CAWSVHYEQYF. CDR3 sequence (DNA): TGTGCCTGGAGTGTACACTACGAGCAGTACTTC. The gene calls are TRBV30 and TRBJ2-7; D is ambiguous. Trimming left V 0 bases short and J 3 bases short, with 3 bases between. CDR1 and CDR2 from the germline V gene are GTSNPN and SVGIG (reference sequence). This CDR3 comprises 11 residues.

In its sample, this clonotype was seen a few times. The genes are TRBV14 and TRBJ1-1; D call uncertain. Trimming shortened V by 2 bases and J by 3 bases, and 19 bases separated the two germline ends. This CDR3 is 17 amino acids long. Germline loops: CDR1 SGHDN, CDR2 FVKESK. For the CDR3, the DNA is TGTGCCAGCAGCCAAAGGCGGGCCTCCGACTTGGACACTGAAGCTTTCTTT. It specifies CASSQRRASDLDTEAFF. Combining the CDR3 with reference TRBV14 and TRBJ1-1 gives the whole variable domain EAGVTQFPSHSVIEKGQTVTLRCDPISGHDNLYWYRRVMGKEIKFLLHFVKESKQDESGMPNNRFLAERTGGTYSTLKVQPAELEDSGVYFCASSQRRASDLDTEAFFGQGTRLTVV.

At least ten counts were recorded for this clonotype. CDR3 sequence (DNA): TGTGCCAGCAGCTTAGTACAGTCGGATGGCTACACCTTC. Encoded protein: CASSLVQSDGYTF. The chain carries TRBV11-2 and TRBJ1-2, with D unclear. Germline V gene lookup returns CDR1 SGHAT and CDR2 FQNNGV. CDR3 length: 13 residues. V lost 1 base, J lost 6 bases, and 9 bases lay in between.

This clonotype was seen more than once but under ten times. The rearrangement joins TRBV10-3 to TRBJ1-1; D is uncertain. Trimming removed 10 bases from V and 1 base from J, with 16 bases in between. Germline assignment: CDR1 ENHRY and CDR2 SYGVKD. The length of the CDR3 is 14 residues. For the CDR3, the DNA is TGTGCCAGTACTTCCGGACTTGAGAACACTGAAGCTTTCTTT. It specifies CASTSGLENTEAFF.

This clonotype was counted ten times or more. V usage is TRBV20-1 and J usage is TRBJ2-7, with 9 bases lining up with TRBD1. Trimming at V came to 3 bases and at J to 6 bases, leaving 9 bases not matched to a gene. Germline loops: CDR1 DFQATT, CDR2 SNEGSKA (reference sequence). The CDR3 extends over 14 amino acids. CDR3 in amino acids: CSASRQGVGFEQYF. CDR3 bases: TGCAGTGCTAGCCGACAGGGGGTAGGCTTCGAGCAGTACTTC.

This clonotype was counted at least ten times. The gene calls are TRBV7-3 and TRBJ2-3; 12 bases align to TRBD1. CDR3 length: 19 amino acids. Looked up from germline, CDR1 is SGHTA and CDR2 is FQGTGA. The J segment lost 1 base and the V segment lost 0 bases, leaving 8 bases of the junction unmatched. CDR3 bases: TGTGCCAGCAGCTTAACCGGGACAGGGGGCGGTCTAGGCACAGATACGCAGTATTTT. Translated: CASSLTGTGGGLGTDTQYF.

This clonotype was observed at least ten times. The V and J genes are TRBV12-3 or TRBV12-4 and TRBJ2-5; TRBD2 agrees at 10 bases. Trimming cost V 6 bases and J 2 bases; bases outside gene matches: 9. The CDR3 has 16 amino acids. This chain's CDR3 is CASSRTSGRTQETQYF. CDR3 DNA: TGTGCCAGCAGCAGGACTAGCGGACGTACACAAGAGACCCAGTACTTC.

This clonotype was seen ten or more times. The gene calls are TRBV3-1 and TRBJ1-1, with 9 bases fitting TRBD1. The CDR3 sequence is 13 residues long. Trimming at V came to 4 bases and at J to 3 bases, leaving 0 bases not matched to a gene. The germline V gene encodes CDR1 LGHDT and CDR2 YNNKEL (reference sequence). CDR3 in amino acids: CASSRTGDTEAFF. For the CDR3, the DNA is TGTGCCAGCAGCCGGACAGGGGACACTGAAGCTTTCTTT.

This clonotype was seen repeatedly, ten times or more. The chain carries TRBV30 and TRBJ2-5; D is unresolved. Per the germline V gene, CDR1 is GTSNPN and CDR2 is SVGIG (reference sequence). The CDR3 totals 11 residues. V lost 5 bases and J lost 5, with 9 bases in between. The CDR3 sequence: CAWDITETQYF. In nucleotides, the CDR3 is TGTGCCTGGGATATCACGGAGACCCAGTACTTC.

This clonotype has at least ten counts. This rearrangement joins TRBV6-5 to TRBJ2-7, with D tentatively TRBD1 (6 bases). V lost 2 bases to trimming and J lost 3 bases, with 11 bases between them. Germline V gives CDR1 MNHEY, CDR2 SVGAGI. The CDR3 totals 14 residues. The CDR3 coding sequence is TGTGCCAGCAGTTACACGGGACACATCTACGAGCAGTACTTC. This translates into CASSYTGHIYEQYF.

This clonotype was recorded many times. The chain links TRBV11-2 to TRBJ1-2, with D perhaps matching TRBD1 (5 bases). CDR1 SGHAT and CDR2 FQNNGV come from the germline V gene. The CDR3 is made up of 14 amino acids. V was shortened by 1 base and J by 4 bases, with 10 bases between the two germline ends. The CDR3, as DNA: TGTGCCAGCAGCTTAGTGGACAAAGCCTATGGCTACACCTTC. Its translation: CASSLVDKAYGYTF.